This T cell receptor beta chain derives from a study of shared clonotypes between healthy human individuals. Looking at the study overall: Each donor contributed plates that comprised three CD4 naive, three CD4 memory, two CD8 naive and one CD8 memory.

After removal of 0 bases from V and 1 base from J, the junction contained 11 bases not matched to a gene. The length of the CDR3 is 19 residues. The germline V gene encodes CDR1 MGHRA and CDR2 YSYEKL. Whole-study findings and limits: Naive CD4 clonotypes were shared across a few donors at about 5%. Non-shared clonotypes showed lower generation probabilities than clonotypes common to all four donors.

Here immunoSEQ multiplex PCR was the method, and the copy in TCRdb shows in-frame clones only, minus some. The table lists hundreds of thousands of clones, around three quarters of them singletons. From CD4+ cells came CD45RA+ naive and CD45RA-negative memory subsets. This clone has more than one count but fewer than ten. As yet, its antigen is unknown. This clonotype was sampled from a woman in her twenties or thirties in good health. Material: memory CD4+ T cells sorted from blood. Subset meaning: CD45RA-negative fraction. The genes are TRBV4-1 and TRBJ2-5, with 10 bases identical to TRBD2. In nucleotides, the CDR3 is TGCGCCAGCAGCCAAGATCGAGCTAGCGGGAGAGTGAGCCAAGAGACCCAGTACTTC. This sequence encodes CASSQDRASGRVSQETQYF.